Each of the 21 T cell receptor beta chains below was sequenced from the same sample in a study of blood T cell repertoires in COVID-19. TCRdb's table, derived via immunoSEQ multiplex PCR, lists solely in-frame clones and lacks some. The sample consists of 300,000 to 350,000 clones, approximately 90% of them appearing once. Sample: peripheral blood. The receptors here all came from a man aged 18 to 29 with active or convalescent COVID-19.

This clone was seen more than once but under ten times. J is TRBJ1-6 and V is TRBV5-1; no firm D call. Trimming removed 0 bases at V and 9 bases at J, with 13 bases between. The CDR3 runs 15 residues. Germline V gene data show CDR1 as SGHRS and CDR2 as YFSETQ. In nucleotides, the CDR3 is TGCGCCAGCAGCTTGGATTACAGCCGGGGTTCACCCCTCCACTTT. Protein product: CASSLDYSRGSPLHF.

This clone turned up a few times. This chain joins TRBV6-5 and TRBJ1-6; 10 nucleotides align to TRBD1. The ends lost 3 bases at V and 7 bases at J; junction bases unmatched: 3. Germline values: CDR1 MNHEY, CDR2 SVGAGI. This CDR3 comprises 15 residues. CDR3 sequence: CASSYSGQGNSPLHF. The CDR3, as DNA: TGTGCCAGCAGTTATTCGGGACAGGGGAATTCACCCCTCCACTTT.

This chain uses TRBV7-9 with TRBJ2-1; 14 nucleotides match TRBD2. The CDR3 contains 17 residues. V shed 4 bases and J 2 bases; nucleotides not matched to a gene: 4. Germline loops: CDR1 SEHNR, CDR2 FQNEAQ (reference sequence). The CDR3 DNA follows: TGTGCCAGCAGCTGGGGACTAGCGGGGGAGGCCTACAATGAGCAGTTCTTC. Its translation is CASSWGLAGEAYNEQFF.

The V and J genes are TRBV5-1 and TRBJ2-1; possible D gene TRBD1, 5 bases. V was clipped by 4 bases and J by 8 bases, with 19 bases between them. Germline CDR1 SGHRS, CDR2 YFSETQ. The CDR3 length is 15 residues. The CDR3 DNA follows: TGCGCCAGCAGCCCGGTTATTTCCTTAGGGGATGAGCAGTTCTTC. Protein product: CASSPVISLGDEQFF.

V is TRBV5-8 and J is TRBJ1-1; 8 nucleotides align to TRBD1. Germline V gene sequence: CDR1 SGHTS, CDR2 YDEGEE. With 0 bases clipped from V and 3 bases from J, the junction kept 4 bases outside the gene matches. The CDR3 consists of 15 residues. The CDR3 loop is CASSLGQGIYTEAFF. CDR3 bases: TGTGCCAGCAGCTTGGGACAGGGGATCTACACTGAAGCTTTCTTT.

In its sample, this clone was seen once. The CDR3 sequence is CASSLGVRVDSGELFF. In DNA form, the CDR3 reads TGTGCCAGCAGCTTAGGGGTCAGGGTGGACAGCGGGGAGCTGTTTTTT. The chain is built from TRBV7-8 and TRBJ2-2, with D possibly being TRBD1 (6 bases). Trimming took 1 base from V and 7 from J, leaving 16 bases between them. In germline, CDR1 is SGHVS, CDR2 FQNEAQ. CDR3 length: 16 residues.

The genes are TRBV29-1 and TRBJ2-3; TRBD2 matches at 9 bases. The CDR3 sequence is 16 residues long. Germline CDR1 and CDR2: SQVTM and ANQGSEA. Trimming took 1 base from V and 4 from J; bases not matched to a gene: 9. CDR3 nucleotides: TGCAGCGTTGAAGGCCTTTTAGCGGGAGTTGCAGATACGCAGTATTTT. Amino acid sequence: CSVEGLLAGVADTQYF.

The chain uses TRBV29-1 and TRBJ2-1, with 10 bases matching TRBD1. V lost 7 bases to trimming and J lost 7 bases; unmatched junction nucleotides: 7. The CDR3 is made up of 13 amino acids. Germline assignment: CDR1 SQVTM and CDR2 ANQGSEA. CDR3 coding DNA: TGCAGCGCCGGGACAGGGGCGTGGAATGAGCAGTTCTTC. Amino acid sequence: CSAGTGAWNEQFF.

The genes are TRBV11-3 and TRBJ2-1; no clear D gene. The V and J ends lost 0 bases and 9 bases respectively, with 6 bases between them. This CDR3 comprises 12 residues. Germline loops: CDR1 SGHNT, CDR2 YENEEA. The CDR3 bases are TGTGCCAGCAGCTTAGATGGCGGTGAGCAGTTCTTC. It encodes CASSLDGGEQFF.

The chain uses TRBV5-1 and TRBJ2-7, with TRBD1 as a possible D gene (7 bases). The CDR3 is made up of 14 amino acids. V was trimmed by 0 bases and J by 6 bases, leaving 13 bases between them. In germline, CDR1 is SGHRS, CDR2 YFSETQ. The CDR3 coding sequence is TGCGCCAGCAGCTTGGCGGCAGGGGGAGGCGAGCAGTACTTC. Protein sequence: CASSLAAGGGEQYF.

The gene calls are TRBV5-4 and TRBJ2-3; TRBD2 might be the D (5 bases). Trimming took off 4 bases at V and 0 bases at J, with 9 bases between the two ends. Germline CDR1 reads SGHNT; CDR2 reads YYREEE (reference sequence). CDR3 length: 14 amino acids. The CDR3 region is CASSLGRSTDTQYF. The CDR3 nucleotides are TGTGCCAGCAGCCTTGGGAGAAGCACAGATACGCAGTATTTT.

Regarding this clone: The sample carries other DNA sequences with the same CDR3. The CDR3 DNA sequence: TGCGCCAGCAGCTTGGGGACAGGAGTTAATGAAAAACTGTTTTTT. Protein: CASSLGTGVNEKLFF. V and J are TRBV5-1 and TRBJ1-4; 7 nucleotides line up with TRBD1. The CDR3 contains 15 residues. From germline, CDR1 is SGHRS and CDR2 YFSETQ. The J segment lost 4 bases and the V segment lost 0 bases, leaving 3 bases of the junction unmatched.

This clone was observed a few times. The gene calls are TRBV29-1 and TRBJ2-5; weak D call: TRBD2 (5 bases). This CDR3 region has 12 residues. Per germline, CDR1 SQVTM and CDR2 ANQGSEA. The CDR3 nucleotides read TGCAGTTTTGATGGGAGCCAAGAGACCCAGTACTTC. Its protein is CSFDGSQETQYF.

The chain couples TRBV27 to TRBJ1-4; 10 bases are shared with TRBD1. The germline gives CDR1 MNHEY, CDR2 SMNVEV (reference sequence). With 3 bases clipped from V and 10 bases from J, the junction kept 5 bases outside the gene matches. This CDR3 is built from 14 residues. CDR3 nucleotides: TGTGCCAGCAGTTTCGGGACAGGGGTGGGAAAACTGTTTTTT. Translating it yields CASSFGTGVGKLFF.

The V and J genes are TRBV10-2 and TRBJ2-7; the D is unclear. The CDR3 runs to 11 residues. Germline V gives CDR1 WSHSY, CDR2 SAAADI. V lost 4 bases and J 3 bases, leaving 4 bases between the germline ends. The CDR3 region is CASSVSYEQYF. Written as DNA, the CDR3 is TGCGCCAGCAGTGTGAGCTACGAGCAGTACTTC.

A note on this clone: A junction end diverges from the germline sequence, so it may reflect a read error. The chain joins TRBV27 to TRBJ2-7, with 10 bases fitting TRBD1. Germline CDR1 is MNHEY and CDR2 is SMNVEV (reference sequence). The CDR3 runs to 15 residues. The CDR3 sequence: CASSLGTGASFEQYF. DNA of the CDR3: TGTGCCAGCAGTTTAGGGACAGGGGCGTCCTTCGAGCAGTACTTC.

The chain is built from TRBV7-9 and TRBJ2-7, with a tentative D call TRBD2 (7 bases). CDR3 length: 15 residues. Per germline, CDR1 SEHNR and CDR2 FQNEAQ (reference sequence). Trimming cost V 5 bases and J 6 bases, with 20 bases left between them. The CDR3 is CASSPQVGGPAEQYF. CDR3 nucleotide sequence: TGTGCCAGCAGCCCCCAGGTCGGGGGGCCAGCCGAGCAGTACTTC.

This chain joins TRBV12-3 or TRBV12-4 and TRBJ2-3; no definite D call. The CDR3 has 13 amino acids. V was cut by 3 bases and J by 1 base, with 5 bases left in between. CDR3 residues: CASSFPGTDTQYF. Here the CDR3 DNA reads TGTGCCAGCAGTTTCCCGGGCACAGATACGCAGTATTTT.

This chain links TRBV12-5 with TRBJ1-3, with D tentatively TRBD1 (6 bases). Germline-derived CDR1 and CDR2 are LGHNT and FRNRAP. The CDR3 sequence is 14 residues long. V lost 7 bases, J lost 7 bases, and 17 bases lay in between. CDR3 region: CASVKDRIGNTIYF. CDR3 sequence (DNA): TGTGCTAGTGTCAAGGACAGAATCGGCAACACCATATATTTT.

The chain joins TRBV5-6 to TRBJ2-3; D perhaps matches TRBD1 (6 bases). The CDR3 has 15 residues. V lost 1 base and J 5 bases, leaving 14 bases between the germline ends. Germline lookup yields CDR1 SGHDT and CDR2 YYEEEE. In nucleotides, the CDR3 is TGTGCCAGCAGCTTGTACTTGGGCAGGGGAGATACGCAGTATTTT. This sequence encodes CASSLYLGRGDTQYF.

The chain links TRBV24-1 to TRBJ2-1, with TRBD1 matching over 10 bases. The CDR3 is 16 amino acids. V was clipped by 2 bases and J by 8 bases; unmatched bases: 8. Germline CDR1 is KGHDR and CDR2 is SFDVKD. The CDR3 DNA sequence: TGTGCCACCAGTGATTGGGCCGGGACAGGGGATCATGAGCAGTTCTTC. Residues: CATSDWAGTGDHEQFF.